These 27 T cell receptor beta chains were sequenced from one sample in a study of identical twins (dated by TCRdb to between 2015 and 2016). The library was prepared using 5' RACE. Sequencing took place on an Illumina HiSeq 2000. Through fastp at Q25 and MiXCR, TCRdb rebuilt clones from the public reads, retaining in-frame beta chains. Merged by CDR3 protein, the rows form single entries marked with the most common genes and DNA. The sample profile shows 350,000 to 450,000 distinct CDR3 sequences; approximately 17% of them were found once. Approximately 12% of the sample is held by the ten biggest clonotypes. Input material: naive T cells sorted from blood. The sample's cell subset or site label, decoded: cells isolated with a human naive T-cell isolation kit. These receptors all come from a middle-aged man in good health.

The chain has TRBV7-2 and TRBJ2-1; D is ambiguous. From germline, CDR1 is SGHTA and CDR2 FQGNSA. V lost 3 bases and J 10 bases, leaving 10 bases between the germline ends. The CDR3 consists of 12 residues. The CDR3 spells CASSLVGLEQFF. The CDR3 coding sequence is TGTGCCAGCAGCTTGGTAGGCCTGGAGCAGTTCTTC.

This sequence joins TRBV10-3 and TRBJ2-3, with 11 bases identical to TRBD2. Germline CDR1 ENHRY, CDR2 SYGVKD. V gave up 7 bases and J gave up 3 bases; unmatched junction bases: 6. The CDR3 has 15 amino acids. CDR3 residues: CAITIAGGPTDTQYF. DNA for the CDR3: TGTGCCATCACCATAGCGGGGGGGCCAACAGATACGCAGTATTTT.

The chain employs TRBV7-9 and TRBJ2-1; no reliable D call. Between the trimmed V and J ends, which lost 8 bases and 7 bases, there was a span of 15 bases. This CDR3 comprises 13 residues. Germline values: CDR1 SEHNR, CDR2 FQNEAQ (reference sequence). The CDR3 DNA is TGTGCCAGCTCCCAGGAGCTGACTAATGAGCAGTTCTTC. The encoded protein is CASSQELTNEQFF.

DNA of the CDR3: TGTGCCAGCAGTTACTCCGCGGGCAGATACTACGAGCAGTACTTC. It codes for CASSYSAGRYYEQYF. The genes are TRBV6-5 and TRBJ2-7, with a possible D match to TRBD2 (5 bases). The CDR3 has 15 amino acids. The germline V gene encodes CDR1 MNHEY and CDR2 SVGAGI. Trimming left V 0 bases short and J 3 bases short, with 12 bases between.

This clonotype was seen a few times. The chain carries TRBV7-6 and TRBJ2-7; D unclear. The CDR3 sequence is 13 residues long. From germline, CDR1 is SGHVS and CDR2 FNYEAQ. Trimming pared 3 bases from V and 5 bases from J, leaving 11 bases between. CDR3 amino acids: CASSLETGNEQYF. CDR3 DNA sequence: TGTGCCAGCAGCTTGGAGACTGGGAACGAGCAGTACTTC.

To note about this clonotype: A single base separates this from a much larger clone, so it may be a read error. CDR3 in DNA: TGTGCCAGCAGTTTGAGCCGAAAAAACTATGGCTACGCCTTC. Its protein is CASSLSRKNYGYAF. The chain combines TRBV9 with TRBJ1-2; the D is unclear. CDR1 SGDLS and CDR2 YYNGEE come from the germline V gene. The CDR3 runs 14 residues.

This clonotype occurred many times. The V call is TRBV5-1, the J call TRBJ1-1, with 9 bases matching TRBD1. Germline lookup yields CDR1 SGHRS and CDR2 YFSETQ. The CDR3 has 14 amino acids. V gave up 2 bases and J gave up 5 bases; unmatched junction bases: 4. CDR3 in DNA: TGCGCCAGCAGCTTACAGGGGGCGCCGACTGAAGCTTTCTTT. It is translated as CASSLQGAPTEAFF.

V and J are TRBV6-5 and TRBJ2-5; D remains ambiguous. CDR1 is MNHEY and CDR2 is SVGAGI in the germline V gene. Trimming pared 10 bases from V and 5 bases from J, leaving 8 bases between. This CDR3 is 10 amino acids long. The CDR3 reads CATRKETQYF. In nucleotides, the CDR3 is TGTGCCACCAGGAAGGAGACCCAGTACTTC.

Many counts were recorded for this clonotype. This sequence joins TRBV20-1 and TRBJ2-3; D may correspond to TRBD1 or TRBD2 (5 bases each). From germline, CDR1 is DFQATT and CDR2 SNEGSKA (reference sequence). The CDR3 covers 14 residues. With 4 bases removed from V and 3 bases from J, the gap between germline ends came to 14 bases. CDR3 amino acids: CSAIDPWGTDTQYF. DNA of the CDR3: TGCAGTGCTATCGACCCCTGGGGGACAGATACGCAGTATTTT.

The chain joins TRBV4-3 to TRBJ2-3, with 9 bases lining up with TRBD2. This CDR3 region has 19 residues. Per germline, CDR1 LGHNA and CDR2 YSLEER. V trimming: 0 bases; J trimming: 3 bases; junction bases outside the gene matches: 13. The CDR3 DNA reads as TGCGCCAGCAGCCAAGATGGCGTCGTAGCGGGAGTTAGGACAGATACGCAGTATTTT. Protein sequence: CASSQDGVVAGVRTDTQYF.

The chain combines TRBV10-2 with TRBJ2-5, with a weak D call TRBD1 (7 bases). The CDR3 covers 12 residues. V shed 8 bases and J shed 5 bases, with 12 bases lying between them. The germline CDR1 and CDR2 sequences are WSHSY and SAAADI. The CDR3 here is CASGGGAETQYF. DNA for the CDR3: TGCGCCAGCGGAGGGGGCGCGGAGACCCAGTACTTC.

This clonotype was observed many times. The chain uses TRBV4-3 and TRBJ1-2; 9 bases align to TRBD1. The ends lost 3 bases at V and 5 bases at J; junction bases unmatched: 7. This CDR3 spans 15 amino acids. The germline V gene encodes CDR1 LGHNA and CDR2 YSLEER. CDR3 protein: CASSHSGQGRYGYTF. CDR3 coding DNA: TGCGCCAGCAGCCACTCCGGACAGGGGAGATATGGCTACACCTTC.

This chain joins TRBV19 and TRBJ1-1, with 9 bases matching TRBD1. J was trimmed by 1 base and V by 4 bases; bases with no gene match: 10. Germline loops: CDR1 LNHDA, CDR2 SQIVND (reference sequence). There are 17 residues in the CDR3. The CDR3 spells CASSRLPGQGTNTEAFF. The DNA of the CDR3 is TGTGCCAGTAGTAGACTCCCGGGACAGGGAACGAACACTGAAGCTTTCTTT.

This clonotype was counted only a few times. The chain links TRBV5-1 to TRBJ2-1; 9 bases fit TRBD2. With V trimmed by 4 bases and J by 5 bases, 13 bases remained unmatched. The CDR3 runs 17 residues. Germline loops: CDR1 SGHRS, CDR2 YFSETQ. DNA for the CDR3: TGCGCCAGCAGCGTGGGACTTAGCGGGAGTCGAAACAATGAGCAGTTCTTC. Translated, it gives CASSVGLSGSRNNEQFF.

The J gene is TRBJ2-2, the V gene TRBV4-1, with 11 bases matching TRBD2. The CDR3 is made up of 16 amino acids. CDR1 is MGHRA, CDR2 YSYEKL, per germline. V dropped 3 bases and J dropped 4; count of bases not matched to a gene: 4. Here the CDR3 reads CASSHPSGGFTGELFF. CDR3 in DNA: TGCGCCAGCAGCCACCCTAGCGGGGGGTTCACCGGGGAGCTGTTTTTT.

CDR3 bases: TGCAGTGCCGAGACAGTGACTAACACAGATACGCAGTATTTT. This codes for CSAETVTNTDTQYF. The chain couples TRBV20-1 to TRBJ2-3; D could derive from TRBD1 or TRBD2 (5 bases each). The CDR3 spans 14 residues. The V gene's germline CDR1 is DFQATT and CDR2 SNEGSKA (reference sequence). Trimming removed 6 bases from V and 2 bases from J, with 15 bases in between.

The V call is TRBV6-5, the J call TRBJ2-1; D is unclear. CDR1 is MNHEY, CDR2 SVGAGI, per germline. The CDR3 has 15 residues. The V end lost 0 bases, the J end lost 9 bases, and 15 bases lay between the germline ends. As DNA, the CDR3 is TGTGCCAGCAGTTACTCCGCCCTGAGAGGCTCTGAGCAGTTCTTC. Its translation is CASSYSALRGSEQFF.

This chain joins TRBV15 and TRBJ2-1; weak D call: TRBD2 (6 bases). Germline lookup yields CDR1 LNHNV and CDR2 YYDKDF (reference sequence). Trimming removed 3 bases at V and 5 bases at J, with 11 bases between. CDR3 length equals 14 residues. The CDR3 loop reads CATSRDGGNNEQFF. Here the CDR3 DNA reads TGTGCCACCAGCAGGGACGGAGGGAACAATGAGCAGTTCTTC.

This clonotype was picked up a small number of times. The rearrangement joins TRBV12-3 or TRBV12-4 to TRBJ2-4; weak D call: TRBD2 (5 bases). Trimming cost V 2 bases and J 6 bases, with 11 bases left between them. The CDR3 is made up of 14 amino acids. The CDR3 nucleotides are TGTGCCAGCAGTTTATCAGGACGGGGAAACATTCAGTACTTC. Amino acid sequence: CASSLSGRGNIQYF.

CDR3: CASSVGCEQYF. The CDR3 DNA is TGTGCCAGCAGCGTAGGGTGCGAGCAGTACTTC. This chain uses TRBV9 with TRBJ2-7; D not resolved. V was cut by 0 bases and J by 6 bases, with 4 bases left in between. The CDR3 extends over 11 amino acids. Germline lookup yields CDR1 SGDLS and CDR2 YYNGEE.

This clonotype was seen ten or more times. The chain has TRBV28 and TRBJ2-6; D remains ambiguous. Germline loops: CDR1 MDHEN, CDR2 SYDVKM. V was clipped by 6 bases and J by 0 bases, with 18 bases between them. This CDR3 is 18 amino acids long. The CDR3 protein is CASSPRTSPISGANVLTF. The CDR3 nucleotides are TGTGCCAGCAGCCCGAGGACCAGCCCGATCTCTGGGGCCAACGTCCTGACTTTC.

This chain connects TRBV5-6 to TRBJ1-6, with D unresolved. Trimming removed 0 bases at V and 8 bases at J, with 9 bases between. Germline CDR1 reads SGHDT; CDR2 reads YYEEEE. The CDR3 covers 14 residues. Here the CDR3 reads CASSLGLGDSPLHF. For the CDR3, the DNA is TGTGCCAGCAGCTTGGGGCTTGGGGATTCACCCCTCCACTTT.

This clonotype has just a few counts. The chain couples TRBV5-1 to TRBJ2-1, with D maybe TRBD1 (8 bases). From germline, CDR1 is SGHRS and CDR2 YFSETQ. V was trimmed by 2 bases and J by 1 base, leaving 13 bases between them. The CDR3 has 16 amino acids. This CDR3 is CASSFNRGGSYNEQFF. The CDR3, as DNA: TGCGCCAGCAGCTTTAACAGGGGGGGGTCCTACAATGAGCAGTTCTTC.

Only a few counts were recorded for this clonotype. This chain uses TRBV20-1 with TRBJ2-1; D gene ambiguous. The CDR3 is 10 amino acids. Between the trimmed V and J ends, which lost 4 bases and 7 bases, there was a span of 5 bases. Germline V gene data show CDR1 as DFQATT and CDR2 as SNEGSKA (reference sequence). The CDR3 DNA is TGCAGTGCTAAGGATAATGAGCAGTTCTTC. It codes for CSAKDNEQFF.

This clonotype was detected only once. The V gene is TRBV6-1, the J gene TRBJ2-1; the D is unclear. Trimming removed 6 bases from V and 5 bases from J, with 14 bases in between. This CDR3 region has 14 residues. CDR1 MNHNS and CDR2 SASEGT come from the germline V gene. CDR3 nucleotides: TGTGCCAGCAGCCAAATGGGCAGTGACAATGAGCAGTTCTTC. Translation: CASSQMGSDNEQFF.

This clonotype was observed a handful of times. This chain connects TRBV4-3 to TRBJ2-5; 12 bases are a match to TRBD2. The V segment lost 0 bases and the J segment 2 bases; nucleotides outside the gene matches: 4. Germline V gene lookup returns CDR1 LGHNA and CDR2 YSLEER. This CDR3 comprises 17 residues. CDR3 nucleotides: TGCGCCAGCAGCCAAGAATGGACTAGCGGGGAACAAGAGACCCAGTACTTC. Translation: CASSQEWTSGEQETQYF.

The chain recombines TRBV29-1 with TRBJ1-1; no firm D call. This CDR3 comprises 13 residues. Germline V gene data show CDR1 as SQVTM and CDR2 as ANQGSEA. V gave up 2 bases and J gave up 1 base, with 8 bases separating them. The CDR3 spells CSVEKRWNTEAFF. The CDR3 region has the DNA TGCAGCGTTGAAAAACGGTGGAACACTGAAGCTTTCTTT.